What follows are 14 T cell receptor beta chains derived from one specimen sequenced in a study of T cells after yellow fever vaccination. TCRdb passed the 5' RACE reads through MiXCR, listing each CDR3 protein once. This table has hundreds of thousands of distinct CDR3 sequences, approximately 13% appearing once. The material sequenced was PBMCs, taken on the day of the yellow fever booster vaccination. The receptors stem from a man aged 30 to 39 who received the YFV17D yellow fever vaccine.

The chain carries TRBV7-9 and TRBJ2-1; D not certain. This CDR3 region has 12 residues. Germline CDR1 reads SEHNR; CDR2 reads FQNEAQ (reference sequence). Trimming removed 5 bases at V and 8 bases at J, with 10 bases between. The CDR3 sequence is CASSPPHHEQFF. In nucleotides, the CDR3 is TGTGCCAGCAGCCCCCCCCACCATGAGCAGTTCTTC.

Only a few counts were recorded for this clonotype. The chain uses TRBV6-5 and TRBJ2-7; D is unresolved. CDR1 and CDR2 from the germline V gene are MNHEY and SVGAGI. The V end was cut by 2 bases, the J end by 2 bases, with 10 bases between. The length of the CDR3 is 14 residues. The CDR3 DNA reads TGTGCCAGCAGTTACGGGCAGTCCCCCTACGAGCAGTACTTC. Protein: CASSYGQSPYEQYF.

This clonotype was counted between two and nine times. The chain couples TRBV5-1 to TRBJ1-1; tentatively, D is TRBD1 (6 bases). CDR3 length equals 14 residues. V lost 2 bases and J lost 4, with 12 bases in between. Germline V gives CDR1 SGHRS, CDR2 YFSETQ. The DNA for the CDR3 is TGCGCCAGCAGCTTTGGGGGCGAAGGCACTGAAGCTTTCTTT. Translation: CASSFGGEGTEAFF. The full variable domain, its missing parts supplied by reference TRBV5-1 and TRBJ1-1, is KAGVTQTPRYLIKTRGQQVTLSCSPISGHRSVSWYQQTPGQGLQFLFEYFSETQRNKGNFPGRFSGRQFSNSRSEMNVSTLELGDSALYLCASSFGGEGTEAFFGQGTRLTVV.

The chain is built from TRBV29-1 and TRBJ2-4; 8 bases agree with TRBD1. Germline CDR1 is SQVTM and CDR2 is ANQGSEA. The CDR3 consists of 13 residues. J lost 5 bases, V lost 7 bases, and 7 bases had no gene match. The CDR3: CSGTSGGENIQYF. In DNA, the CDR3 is TGCAGCGGAACATCAGGGGGCGAAAACATTCAGTACTTC.

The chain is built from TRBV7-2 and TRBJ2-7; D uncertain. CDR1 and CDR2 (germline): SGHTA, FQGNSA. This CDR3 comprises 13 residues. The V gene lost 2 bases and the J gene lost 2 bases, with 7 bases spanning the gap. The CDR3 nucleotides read TGTGCCAGCAGCTTAACCACGGCCTACGAGCAGTACTTC. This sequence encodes CASSLTTAYEQYF.

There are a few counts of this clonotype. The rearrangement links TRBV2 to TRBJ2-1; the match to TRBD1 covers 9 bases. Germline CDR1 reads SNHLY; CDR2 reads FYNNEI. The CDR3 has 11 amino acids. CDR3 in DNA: TGTGCAGGGACAGGGCTCAATGAGCAGTTCTTC. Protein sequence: CAGTGLNEQFF.

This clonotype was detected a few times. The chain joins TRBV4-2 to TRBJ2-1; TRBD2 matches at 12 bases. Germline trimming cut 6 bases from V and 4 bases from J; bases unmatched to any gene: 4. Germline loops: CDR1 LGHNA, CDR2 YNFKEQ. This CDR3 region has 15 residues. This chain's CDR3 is CASSYGLAGYNEQFF. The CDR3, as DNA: TGTGCCAGCAGTTACGGACTAGCGGGGTACAATGAGCAGTTCTTC.

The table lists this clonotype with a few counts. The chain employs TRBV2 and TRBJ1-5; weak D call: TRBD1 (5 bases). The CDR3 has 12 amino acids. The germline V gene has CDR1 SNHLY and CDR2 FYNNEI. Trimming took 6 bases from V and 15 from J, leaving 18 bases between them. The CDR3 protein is CASRGDRGTWHF. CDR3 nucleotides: TGTGCCAGCAGAGGGGACCGCGGGACCTGGCATTTT. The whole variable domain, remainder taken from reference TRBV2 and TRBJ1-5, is EPEVTQTPSHQVTQMGQEVILRCVPISNHLYFYWYRQILGQKVEFLVSFYNNEISEKSEIFDDQFSVERPDGSNFTLKIRSTKLEDSAMYFCASRGDRGTWHFGDGTRLSIL.

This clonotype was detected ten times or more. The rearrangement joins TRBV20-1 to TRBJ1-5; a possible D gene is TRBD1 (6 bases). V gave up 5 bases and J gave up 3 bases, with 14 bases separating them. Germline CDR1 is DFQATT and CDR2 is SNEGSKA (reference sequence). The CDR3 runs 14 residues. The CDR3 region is CSAPAGQNNQPQHF. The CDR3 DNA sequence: TGCAGTGCTCCGGCTGGACAGAACAATCAGCCCCAGCATTTT.

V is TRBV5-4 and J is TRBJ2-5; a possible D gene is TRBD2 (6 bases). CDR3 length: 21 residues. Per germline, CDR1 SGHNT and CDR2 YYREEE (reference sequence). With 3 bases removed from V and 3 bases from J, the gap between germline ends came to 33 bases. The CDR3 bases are TGTGCCAGCAGCTCGAAGGTGGGACTGATACCTCCGGGACTGCAGGAAGAGACCCAGTACTTC. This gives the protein CASSSKVGLIPPGLQEETQYF.

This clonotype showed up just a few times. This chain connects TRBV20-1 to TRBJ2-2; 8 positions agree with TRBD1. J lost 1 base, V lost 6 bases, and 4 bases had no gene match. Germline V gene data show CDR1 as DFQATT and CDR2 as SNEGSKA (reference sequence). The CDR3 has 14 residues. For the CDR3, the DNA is TGCAGTGCCGGTGGACAGGGGAACACCGGGGAGCTGTTTTTT. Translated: CSAGGQGNTGELFF.

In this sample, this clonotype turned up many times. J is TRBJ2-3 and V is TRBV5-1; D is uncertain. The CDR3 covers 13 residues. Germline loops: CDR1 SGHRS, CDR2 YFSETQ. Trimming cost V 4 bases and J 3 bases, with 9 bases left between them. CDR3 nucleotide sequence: TGCGCCAGCAGCCCAGTCCGGACAGATACGCAGTATTTT. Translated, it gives CASSPVRTDTQYF. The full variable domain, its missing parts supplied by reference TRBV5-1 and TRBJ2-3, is KAGVTQTPRYLIKTRGQQVTLSCSPISGHRSVSWYQQTPGQGLQFLFEYFSETQRNKGNFPGRFSGRQFSNSRSEMNVSTLELGDSALYLCASSPVRTDTQYFGPGTRLTVL.

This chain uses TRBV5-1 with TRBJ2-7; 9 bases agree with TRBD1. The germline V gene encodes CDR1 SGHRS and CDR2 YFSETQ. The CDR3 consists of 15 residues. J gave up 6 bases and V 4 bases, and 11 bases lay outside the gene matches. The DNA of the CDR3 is TGCGCCAGCAGCAGGACCGGGACAGGGTTTTCCGAGCAGTACTTC. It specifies CASSRTGTGFSEQYF.

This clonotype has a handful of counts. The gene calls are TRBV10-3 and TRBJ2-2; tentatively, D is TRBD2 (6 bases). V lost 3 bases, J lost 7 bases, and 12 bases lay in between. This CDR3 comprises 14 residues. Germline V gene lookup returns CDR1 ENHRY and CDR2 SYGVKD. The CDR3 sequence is CAISDDPGGGELFF. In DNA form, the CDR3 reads TGTGCCATCAGTGATGACCCCGGGGGCGGGGAGCTGTTTTTT.